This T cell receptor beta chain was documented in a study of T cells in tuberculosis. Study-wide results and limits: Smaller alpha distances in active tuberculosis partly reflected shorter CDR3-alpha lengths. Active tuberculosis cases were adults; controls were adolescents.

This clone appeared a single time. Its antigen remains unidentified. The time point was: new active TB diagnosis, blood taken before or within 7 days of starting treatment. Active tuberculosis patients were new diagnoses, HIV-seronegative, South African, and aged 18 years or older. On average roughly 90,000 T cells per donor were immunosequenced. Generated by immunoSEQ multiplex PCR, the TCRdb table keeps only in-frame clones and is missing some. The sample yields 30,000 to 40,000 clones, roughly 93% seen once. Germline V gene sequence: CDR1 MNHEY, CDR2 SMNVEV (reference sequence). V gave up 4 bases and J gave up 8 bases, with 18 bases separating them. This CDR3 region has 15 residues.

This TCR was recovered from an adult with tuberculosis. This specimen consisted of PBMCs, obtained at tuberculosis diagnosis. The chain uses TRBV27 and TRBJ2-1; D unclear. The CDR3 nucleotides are TGTGCCAGCAGTTCCCCAGTGAGGTCCCAATATGAGCAGTTCTTC. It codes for CASSSPVRSQYEQFF.